Sequencing of this TCR beta chain was carried out in a study of breast tumors, draining lymph nodes, adjacent tissues (dated by TCRdb to about 2016). Concerning the study at large: Breast cancer patients provided tumor, adjacent nontumor tissue and axillary lymph nodes, and the study compared the TCR beta repertoires across these three sources. The study was designed to assess the relationships and possible T-cell exchange between tumor, surrounding tissue and draining lymph node repertoires in human breast cancer.

The sequencer listed for this sample is Illumina HiSeq 2000. TCR beta chain libraries were generated by multiplex PCR amplification. High-throughput sequencing was used to analyze the amplified TCR beta chain products. TCRdb handled the public reads itself, with Q25 trimming in fastp and clone calling in MiXCR, and kept productive beta chains. CDR3 protein duplicates are merged, each entry listing the most common genes and DNA. This sample comprises about 89,000 distinct CDR3 sequences, around 30% of them detected only once. 8.1% of the sample lies in the top ten. Beyond this particular receptor, the publication reports: The data were considered consistent with the idea that most tumor T cells come from the lymph node and then expand in tumor tissue. The similarity between tumor and nontumor tissue repertoires was significantly greater in luminal-like breast cancer than in basal-like breast cancer. The conclusion that tumor T cells originate in lymph nodes was presented as consistent with a hypothesis rather than as directly demonstrated. Tumor T-cell repertoires showed less diversity than lymph node repertoires and more diversity than nontumor tissue repertoires, and tumor T-cell repertoires showed preferential V and J gene usage.

This clonotype was counted many times. It has no known antigen specificity. Base qualities are not recorded, but no much larger clone differs from it by a single base. Lymph node samples were obtained from the axillary draining lymph nodes of breast cancer patients. A distance of 8 bases separates the germline ends of V and J, which lose 1 base and 0 bases respectively. Taken from cysteine to phenylalanine, the CDR3 has 15 residues. Just the 45-base CDR3 DNA is kept, in frame starting at base 1. Taken from the germline V gene, the CDR1 and CDR2 loops are SGDLS and YYNGEE. Here the chain combines TRBV9 and TRBJ1-3, with the D gene too uncertain to name. The receptor comes from a female donor with breast cancer. Some clones in this sample may be carry-over from other donors' samples. Input material: axillary lymph node tissue. CDR3 reads: CASSVQATSGNTIYF. The nucleotides are TGTGCCAGCAGCGTACAGGCGACCTCTGGAAACACCATATATTTT.